This TCR beta chain was observed in a study of blood T cell repertoires in COVID-19. Study-level information: Donors in the United States, Italy and Spain gave samples during acute or convalescent COVID-19. T cells, B-cell-depleted T cells, or PBMCs supplied cDNA or gDNA.

One Seattle source followed patients from active infection through their disease course. Trimming took 0 bases from V and 3 from J; bases not matched to a gene: 4. The CDR3 is made up of 16 amino acids. Germline loops: CDR1 SGHAT, CDR2 FQNNGV. Original processing notes: Counts of nucleated cells, estimated from reference gene primer amplification, were obtained. Produced via immunoSEQ multiplex PCR; TCRdb's table is partial and in-frame only. D and trimming were read from the DNA, whereas the V and J calls and clone size are those reported in that table. This sample yields about 48,000 clones, of which more than 75% are seen a single time; 2.6% belongs to the top ten. This clone was seen only once.

The genes are TRBV11-2 and TRBJ1-5; 8 bases are shared with TRBD1. The sequence derives from a woman older than 75 with COVID-19, enrolled during active disease. The sample comprised peripheral blood. CDR3 sequence (DNA): TGTGCCAGCAGCTTAGACAGGGGGCGGTTCAATCAGCCCCAGCATTTT. Encoded protein: CASSLDRGRFNQPQHF.